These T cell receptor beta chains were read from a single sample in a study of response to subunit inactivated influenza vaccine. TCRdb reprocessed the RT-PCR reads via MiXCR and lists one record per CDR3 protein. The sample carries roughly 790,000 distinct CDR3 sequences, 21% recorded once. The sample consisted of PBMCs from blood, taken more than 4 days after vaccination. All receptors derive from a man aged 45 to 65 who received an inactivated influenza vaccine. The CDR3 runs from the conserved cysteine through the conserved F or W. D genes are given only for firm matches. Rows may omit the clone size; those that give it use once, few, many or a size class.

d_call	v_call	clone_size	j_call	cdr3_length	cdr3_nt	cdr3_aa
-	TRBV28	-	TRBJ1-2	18	TGTGCCAGCAGTTTACTCCACCCCGAGAGCCATTCAACTATCGGCTACACCTTC	CASSLLHPESHSTIGYTF
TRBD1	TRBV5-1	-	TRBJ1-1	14	TGCGCCAGCAGCTTGCTACAGGGGGGAACTGAAGCTTTCTTT	CASSLLQGGTEAFF
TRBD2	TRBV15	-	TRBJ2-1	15	TGTGCCACCAGCCTCGTTAGCGGGAGGGTCTATGAGCAGTTCTTC	CATSLVSGRVYEQFF
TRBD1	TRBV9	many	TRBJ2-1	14	TGTGCCAGCAGCGTAGCCCCCACAGGGGTTGAGCAGTTCTTC	CASSVAPTGVEQFF
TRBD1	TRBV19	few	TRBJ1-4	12	TGTGCCAGTAGTGACAGGGTCGGAAAACTGTTTTTT	CASSDRVGKLFF
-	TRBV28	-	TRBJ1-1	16	TGTGCCAGCAGCCCGATCCCGGGACTCCTGAACACTGAAGCTTTCTTT	CASSPIPGLLNTEAFF
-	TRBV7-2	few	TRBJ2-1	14	TGTGCCAGCAGCCCAGGCTGGGCTTACAATGAGCAGTTCTTC	CASSPGWAYNEQFF
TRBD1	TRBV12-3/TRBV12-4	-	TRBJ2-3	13	TGTGCCAGCAGTTTAGCTGGGACAGCTACGCAGTATTTT	CASSLAGTATQYF
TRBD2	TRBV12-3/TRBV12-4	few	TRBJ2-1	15	TGTGCCAGCAGTTTAACCGGGGGGGCCTTCAATGAGCAGTTCTTC	CASSLTGGAFNEQFF
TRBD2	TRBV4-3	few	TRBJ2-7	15	TGCGCCAGCAGCCATGGACTAGCGGGAGGGCGGGAGCAGTACTTC	CASSHGLAGGREQYF
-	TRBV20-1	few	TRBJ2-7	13	TGCAGTGCCACCGGACTGACCTCCTACGAGCAGTACTTC	CSATGLTSYEQYF
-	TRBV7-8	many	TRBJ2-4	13	TGTGCCAGCAGCATCGACAGCAAAAACATTCAGTACTTC	CASSIDSKNIQYF
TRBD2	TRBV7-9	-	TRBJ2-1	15	TGTGCCAGCAGCTTGGGCGGGAGGATCAACAATGAGCAGTTCTTC	CASSLGGRINNEQFF
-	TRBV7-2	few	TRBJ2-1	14	TGTGCCAGCAGCCCCGCCCAACTAGGTTGGGGGCAGTTCTTC	CASSPAQLGWGQFF
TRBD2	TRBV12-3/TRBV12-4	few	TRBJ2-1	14	TGTGCCAGCAGTTTCGGGGGGAAGGTGGATGAGCAGTTCTTC	CASSFGGKVDEQFF
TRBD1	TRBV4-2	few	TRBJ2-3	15	TGTGCCAGCAGCCCCCGGACAGGGGGGATAGATACGCAGTATTTT	CASSPRTGGIDTQYF
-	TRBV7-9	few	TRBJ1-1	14	TGTGCCAGCAGCCCAAAAGAGGGGAACACTGAAGCTTTCTTT	CASSPKEGNTEAFF
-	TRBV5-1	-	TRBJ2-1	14	TGCGCCAGCAGCTTAAAGCGAGTCTACAATGAGCAGTTCTTC	CASSLKRVYNEQFF
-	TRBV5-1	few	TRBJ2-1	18	TGCGCCAGCAGCTTGGGTCCCTGGACTGACCCCTCCTACAATGAGCAGTTCTTC	CASSLGPWTDPSYNEQFF
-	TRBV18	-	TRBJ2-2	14	TGTGCCAGCTCACCACCGGTCGCGCCCGGGGAGCTGTTTTTT	CASSPPVAPGELFF
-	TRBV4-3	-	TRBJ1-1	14	TGCGCCAGCAGCCAAGAAAGGGTGGGCACTGAAGCTTTCTTT	CASSQERVGTEAFF
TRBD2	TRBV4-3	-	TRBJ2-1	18	TGCGCCAGCAGCCAAGAACGCCTAGCGGACAATTCCTACAATGAGCAGTTCTTC	CASSQERLADNSYNEQFF
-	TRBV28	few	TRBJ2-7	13	TGTGCCAGCAGTTTCCCCACCCCCTACGAGCAGTACTTC	CASSFPTPYEQYF
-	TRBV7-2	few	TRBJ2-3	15	TGTGCCAGCAGCCCCATGTCGGTGACTACACAAACGCAGTATTTT	CASSPMSVTTQTQYF
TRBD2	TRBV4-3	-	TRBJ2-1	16	TGCGCCAGCAGCCAAGAAGTCGGCACTAGCGGGAATGAGCAGTTCTTC	CASSQEVGTSGNEQFF
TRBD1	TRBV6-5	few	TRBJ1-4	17	TGTGCCAGCAGTTACCAGGGACAGGGATTTGCTAATGAAAAACTGTTTTTT	CASSYQGQGFANEKLFF
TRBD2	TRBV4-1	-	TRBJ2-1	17	TGCGCCAGCAGCCAAAGGTCCGCGGGAGTCGGATACAATGAGCAGTTCTTC	CASSQRSAGVGYNEQFF
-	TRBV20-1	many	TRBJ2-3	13	TGCAGTGCTAGAGATCAAAACCTGCATACGCAGTATTTT	CSARDQNLHTQYF
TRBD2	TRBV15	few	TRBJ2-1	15	TGTGCCACCAGCCCCCGGCGGGAGGGCGACCATGAGCAGTTCTTC	CATSPRREGDHEQFF
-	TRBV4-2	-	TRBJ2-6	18	TGTGCCAGCAGCCAAGGAATGATAGCAAGCTCTGGGGCCAACGTCCTGACTTTC	CASSQGMIASSGANVLTF
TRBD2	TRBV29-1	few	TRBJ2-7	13	TGCAGCGGCCTAGCGGGAGGGATCCACGAGCAGTACTTC	CSGLAGGIHEQYF
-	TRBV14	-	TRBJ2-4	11	TGTGCCAGCAGCCAAGGGGGGATTCAGTACTTC	CASSQGGIQYF
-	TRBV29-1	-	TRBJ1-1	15	TGCAGCGTTGAATTCGTGGCGGTTTTGAACACTGAAGCTTTCTTT	CSVEFVAVLNTEAFF
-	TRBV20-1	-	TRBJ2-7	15	TGCAGTGCTAGCCAACGGGAGTCATCGACCTACGAGCAGTACTTC	CSASQRESSTYEQYF
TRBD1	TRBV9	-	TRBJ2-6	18	TGTGCCAGCAGCGTAGCCCCGCACAGGGGAACTGGGGCCAACGTCCTGACTTTC	CASSVAPHRGTGANVLTF
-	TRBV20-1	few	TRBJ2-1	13	TGCAGTGCTAGTGGGGGCCCCGAGACTGAGCAGTTCTTC	CSASGGPETEQFF
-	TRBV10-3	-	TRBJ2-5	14	TGTGCCATCAGTGAGTCGAACAGGCAAGAGACCCAGTACTTC	CAISESNRQETQYF
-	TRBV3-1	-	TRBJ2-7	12	TGTGCCAGCAGCCAATTCCGCGCCGAGCAGTACTTC	CASSQFRAEQYF
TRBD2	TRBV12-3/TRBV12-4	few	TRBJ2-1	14	TGTGCCTCATTAGCGGGGTTCTCCTACAATGAGCAGTTCTTC	CASLAGFSYNEQFF
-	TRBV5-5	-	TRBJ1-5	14	TGTGCCAGCAGCTTTGACACCGGCAATCAGCCCCAGCATTTT	CASSFDTGNQPQHF
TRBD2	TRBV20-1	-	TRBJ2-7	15	TGCAGTGCTTCAGGAGGGACTAGCGGGATCTACGAGCAGTACTTC	CSASGGTSGIYEQYF
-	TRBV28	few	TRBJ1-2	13	TGTGCCAGCAAAACCGGAGCAGAATATGGCTACACCTTC	CASKTGAEYGYTF
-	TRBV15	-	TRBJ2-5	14	TGTGCCACCAGCGAGGGATCAGGGGGGGAGACCCAGTACTTC	CATSEGSGGETQYF
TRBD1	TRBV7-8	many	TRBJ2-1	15	TGTGCCAGCAGCCCCAGGACAGGATCCTACAATGAGCAGTTCTTC	CASSPRTGSYNEQFF
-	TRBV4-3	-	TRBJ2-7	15	TGCGCCAGCAGCCAAGATATCGGGGAAACCTACGAGCAGTACTTC	CASSQDIGETYEQYF
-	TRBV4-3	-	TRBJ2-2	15	TGCGCCAGCAGCCAAGCGGACACTAACACCGGGGAGCTGTTTTTT	CASSQADTNTGELFF
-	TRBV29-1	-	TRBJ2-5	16	TGCAGCGTTGACAATCGGAGAACAGGGCTGGAAGAGACCCAGTACTTC	CSVDNRRTGLEETQYF
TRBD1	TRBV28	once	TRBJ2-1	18	TGTGCCAGCAGTCTTCCTGAGGGAAGACAGGGGGCAAAGGGTGAGCAGTTCTTC	CASSLPEGRQGAKGEQFF